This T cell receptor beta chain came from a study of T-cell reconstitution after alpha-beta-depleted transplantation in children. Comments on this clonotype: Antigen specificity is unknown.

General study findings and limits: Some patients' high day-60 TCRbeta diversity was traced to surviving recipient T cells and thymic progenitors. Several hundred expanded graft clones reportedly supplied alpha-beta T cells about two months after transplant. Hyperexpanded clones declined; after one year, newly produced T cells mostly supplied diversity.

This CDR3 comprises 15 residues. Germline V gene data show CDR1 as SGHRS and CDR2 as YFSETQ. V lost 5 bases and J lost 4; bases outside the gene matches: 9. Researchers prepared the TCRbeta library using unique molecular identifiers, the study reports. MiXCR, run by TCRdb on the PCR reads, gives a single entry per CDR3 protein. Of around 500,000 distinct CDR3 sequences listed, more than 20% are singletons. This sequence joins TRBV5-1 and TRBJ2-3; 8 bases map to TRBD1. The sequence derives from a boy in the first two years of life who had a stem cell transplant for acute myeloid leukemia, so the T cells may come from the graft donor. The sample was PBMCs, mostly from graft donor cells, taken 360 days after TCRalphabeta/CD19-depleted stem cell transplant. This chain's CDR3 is CASSRRDRSSDTQYF. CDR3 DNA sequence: TGCGCCAGCAGTCGACGGGACAGGTCTTCAGATACGCAGTATTTT.